This T cell receptor beta chain was identified during a study of CD4 T cells in relation to SARS-CoV-2 and coronaviruses. Cryopreserved PBMCs were CD4-enriched, then split into naive and memory cells. Regarding the study as a whole: Monoreactive clones expanded significantly more to SARS-CoV-2 than crossreactive clones did. Pre-pandemic and post-infection samples never came from the same donor. In approximately 71% of donors, memory CD4+ clonotypes crossrecognized SARS-CoV-2 and at least one common cold coronavirus spike.

As to this clone: Its target is unknown.

Sequenced by immunoSEQ multiplex PCR; TCRdb stores in-frame clones only, minus some. The sample yields about 56,000 clones, 92% seen once. This CDR3 is 14 amino acids long. Trimming pared 5 bases from V and 1 base from J, leaving 11 bases between. Per the germline V gene, CDR1 is LGHDT and CDR2 is YNNKEL (reference sequence). This chain joins TRBV3-1 (or the pseudogene TRBV3-2) and TRBJ2-5; a possible D gene is TRBD2 (6 bases). This receptor was identified in an adult with COVID-19. Sequencing was performed on naive CD4+ T cells from PBMCs. Sample subset: naive CD4+ T cells isolated by negative enrichment. Here the CDR3 reads CASSMRDVQETQYF. CDR3 in DNA: TGTGCCAGCAGCATGCGGGACGTCCAAGAGACCCAGTACTTC.